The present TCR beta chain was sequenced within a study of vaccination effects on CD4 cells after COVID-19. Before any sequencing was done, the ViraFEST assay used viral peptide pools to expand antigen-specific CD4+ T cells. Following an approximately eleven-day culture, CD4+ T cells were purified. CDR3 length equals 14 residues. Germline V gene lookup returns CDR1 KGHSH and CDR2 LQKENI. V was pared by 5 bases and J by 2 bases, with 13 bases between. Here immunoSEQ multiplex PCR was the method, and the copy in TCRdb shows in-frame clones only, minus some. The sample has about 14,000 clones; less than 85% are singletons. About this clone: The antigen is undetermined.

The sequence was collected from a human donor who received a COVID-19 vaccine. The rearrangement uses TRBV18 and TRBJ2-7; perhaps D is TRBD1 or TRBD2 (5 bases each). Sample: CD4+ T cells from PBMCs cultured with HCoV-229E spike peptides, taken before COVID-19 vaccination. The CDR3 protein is CASSRGVPAYEQYF. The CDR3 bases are TGTGCCAGCTCAAGGGGAGTGCCGGCCTACGAGCAGTACTTC.